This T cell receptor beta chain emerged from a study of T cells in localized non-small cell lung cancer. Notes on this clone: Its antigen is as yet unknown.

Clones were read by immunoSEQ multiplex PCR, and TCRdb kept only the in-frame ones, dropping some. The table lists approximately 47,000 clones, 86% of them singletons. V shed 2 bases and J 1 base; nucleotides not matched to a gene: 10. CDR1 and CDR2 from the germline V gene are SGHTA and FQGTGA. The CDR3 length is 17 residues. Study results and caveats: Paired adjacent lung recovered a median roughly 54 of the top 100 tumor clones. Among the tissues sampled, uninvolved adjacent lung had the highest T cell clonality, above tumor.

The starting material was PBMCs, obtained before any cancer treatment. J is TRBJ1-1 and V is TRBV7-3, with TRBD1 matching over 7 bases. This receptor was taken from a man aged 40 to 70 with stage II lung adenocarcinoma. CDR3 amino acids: CASSLVPLGQSNTEAFF. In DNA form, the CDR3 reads TGTGCCAGCAGCTTAGTCCCGCTGGGACAGTCGAACACTGAAGCTTTCTTT. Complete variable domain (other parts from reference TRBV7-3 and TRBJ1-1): GAGVSQTPSNKVTEKGKYVELRCDPISGHTALYWYRQSLGQGPEFLIYFQGTGAADDSGLPNDRFFAVRPEGSVSTLKIQRTERGDSAVYLCASSLVPLGQSNTEAFFGQGTRLTVV.